This TCR beta chain was captured by sequencing in a study of OX40 agonist ivuxolimab in advanced cancers. Study results and limitations: Clonal expansion was seen in CD4+ and CD8+ blood T cells by week 6 at 0.1 to 3.0 mg/kg. Antigens targeted by the expanded peripheral T cells were not determined.

Germline CDR1 reads SGHNT; CDR2 reads YYREEE (reference sequence). The CDR3 loop spans 15 amino acids. Trimming pared 0 bases from V and 0 bases from J, leaving 9 bases between. Here immunoSEQ multiplex PCR was the method, and the copy in TCRdb shows in-frame clones only, minus some. The table lists about 40,000 clones, around 82% of them singletons. On this clone itself: The antigen is undetermined.

Sequences were derived from CD4+ or CD8+ T cells sorted from blood, sampled in a trial of the OX40 agonist ivuxolimab. The chain carries TRBV5-4 and TRBJ1-2; no definite D call. The TCR comes from an adult with an advanced solid tumor such as melanoma, head and neck, liver or kidney cancer. The DNA for the CDR3 is TGTGCCAGCAGCTTGGGGCAGCCAGCTAACTATGGCTACACCTTC. Translated: CASSLGQPANYGYTF.